The clone carrying this T cell receptor (beta chain) was picked up a small number of times. Its cognate antigen is unknown. V was clipped by 5 bases and J by 6 bases; unmatched bases: 3. The germline V gene has CDR1 LNHDA and CDR2 SQIVND (reference sequence). The CDR3 extends over 13 amino acids. These data originate in a study of early stage breast cancer tumors. Each sample had two DNA replicates, around 0.53 ug blood or approximately 1.5 ug tissue. TCRdb's copy holds only in-frame clones and misses some; the assay was immunoSEQ multiplex PCR. Among 12,000 to 15,000 clones listed, roughly 80% were seen once. Study observations and caveats: Comparing each tissue with blood distinguished tumor from normal in 14 of 16 patients.

The sample comprised normal breast tissue next to the tumor. This chain connects TRBV19 to TRBJ1-2; 10 bases fit TRBD1. This TCR was recovered from a person aged 30-39 years with breast cancer. CDR3 in DNA: TGTGCCAGTAGTGACAGGGGGCGTAATGGCTACACCTTC. Amino acid sequence: CASSDRGRNGYTF.